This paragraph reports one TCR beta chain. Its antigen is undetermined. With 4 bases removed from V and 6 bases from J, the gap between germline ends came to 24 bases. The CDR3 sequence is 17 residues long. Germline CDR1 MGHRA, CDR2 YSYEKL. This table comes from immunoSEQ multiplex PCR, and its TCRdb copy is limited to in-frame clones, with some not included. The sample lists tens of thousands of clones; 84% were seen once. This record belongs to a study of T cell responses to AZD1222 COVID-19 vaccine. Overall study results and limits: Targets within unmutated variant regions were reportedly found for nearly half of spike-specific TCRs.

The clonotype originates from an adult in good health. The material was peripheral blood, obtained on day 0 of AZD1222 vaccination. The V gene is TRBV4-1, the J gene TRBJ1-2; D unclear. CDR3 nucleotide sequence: TGCGCCAGCAGCCCGACGCCGGGCAGCTTACACACCGATGGCTACACCTTC. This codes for CASSPTPGSLHTDGYTF.